This passage covers 24 T cell receptor beta chains from one sample sequenced in a study of T cells in Graves' hyperthyroidism and ophthalmopathy. RNA transcripts provided the source from which TCR beta CDR3 regions were amplified. Researchers ran a first-round RT-PCR on the TCR CDR3 using the HTBI primer set. TCRdb independently ran MiXCR on the multiplex PCR reads; one entry per CDR3 protein. The table has approximately 530,000 distinct CDR3 sequences, approximately 16% seen once. Material: blood. The receptor source for this set is a woman aged 18-35 years with Graves' hyperthyroidism.

Points on this clonotype: A read error may account for a junction end that differs from germline. The chain has TRBV6-5 and TRBJ2-5; D tentatively fits TRBD1 or TRBD2 (5 bases each). Looked up from germline, CDR1 is MNHEY and CDR2 is SVGAGI. This CDR3 contains 14 residues. The CDR3 reads CASSYGTPAEAQYF. In nucleotides, the CDR3 is TGTGCCAGCAGTTATGGGACGCCCGCAGAGGCCCAGTACTTC.

This clonotype has only a few counts. The chain recombines TRBV6-1 with TRBJ2-5; 9 nucleotides align to TRBD2. This CDR3 has 15 amino acids. The ends lost 6 bases at V and 3 bases at J; junction bases unmatched: 8. Germline CDR1 is MNHNS and CDR2 is SASEGT. The CDR3, as DNA: TGTGCCAGCAGGCCTGGGACTAGCTTTGAAGAGACCCAGTACTTC. Its protein product is CASRPGTSFEETQYF.

This clonotype was picked up many times. The V call is TRBV7-6, the J call TRBJ2-7, with 8 bases identical to TRBD1. The V segment lost 5 bases and the J segment 3 bases; nucleotides outside the gene matches: 3. CDR3 size: 13 residues. Germline values: CDR1 SGHVS, CDR2 FNYEAQ. The CDR3 DNA reads as TGTGCCAGCAGCATTGACAGGGGCTACGAGCAGTACTTC. It specifies CASSIDRGYEQYF.

This clonotype appeared many times. The chain recombines TRBV20-1 with TRBJ1-2; D is unclear. Germline V CDR1 and CDR2: DFQATT, SNEGSKA (reference sequence). The CDR3 totals 11 residues. V dropped 3 bases and J dropped 4 bases, with 6 bases sitting between them. CDR3 in DNA: TGCAGTGCTAGCCAGAGCTATGGCTACACCTTC. This codes for CSASQSYGYTF.

This clonotype was observed many times. The chain is built from TRBV15 and TRBJ2-1; 10 bases line up with TRBD2. Germline V gene sequence: CDR1 LNHNV, CDR2 YYDKDF (reference sequence). With 3 bases clipped from V and 1 base from J, the junction kept 9 bases outside the gene matches. This CDR3 spans 18 amino acids. The CDR3 spells CATSSGPLAGSSYNEQFF. CDR3 DNA sequence: TGTGCCACCAGCAGTGGACCACTAGCGGGGAGTTCCTACAATGAGCAGTTCTTC.

This clonotype has only a few counts. The rearrangement uses TRBV19 and TRBJ2-7, with 7 bases identical to TRBD2. This CDR3 is built from 15 residues. V gave up 3 bases and J gave up 0 bases; unmatched junction bases: 5. Germline values: CDR1 LNHDA, CDR2 SQIVND (reference sequence). CDR3 region: CASSIVAGNSYEQYF. CDR3 sequence (DNA): TGTGCCAGTAGTATTGTAGCGGGTAACTCCTACGAGCAGTACTTC. The variable domain in full, with the rest retrieved from reference TRBV19 and TRBJ2-7, is DGGITQSPKYLFRKEGQNVTLSCEQNLNHDAMYWYRQDPGQGLRLIYYSQIVNDFQKGDIAEGYSVSREKKESFPLTVTSAQKNPTAFYLCASSIVAGNSYEQYFGPGTRLTVT.

This clonotype was counted between two and nine times. The chain has TRBV29-1 and TRBJ1-1; 7 bases are a match to TRBD1. Germline CDR1 reads SQVTM; CDR2 reads ANQGSEA. The V gene end was trimmed by 1 base and the J gene end by 3 bases; junction bases not matched to a gene: 14. The CDR3 loop spans 17 amino acids. The CDR3 nucleotides read TGCAGCGTTGAAGGACACAGGGGAGTATTAAGGGACACTGAAGCTTTCTTT. Encoded protein: CSVEGHRGVLRDTEAFF.

This clonotype appeared many times. The V gene is TRBV5-1, the J gene TRBJ1-6, with 7 bases lining up with TRBD1. Germline V gene data show CDR1 as SGHRS and CDR2 as YFSETQ. The CDR3 is 15 residues long. After removal of 4 bases from V and 8 bases from J, the junction contained 9 bases not matched to a gene. CDR3 in amino acids: CASSRRTGADSPLHF. The CDR3 DNA reads as TGCGCCAGCAGCCGACGGACAGGCGCCGATTCACCCCTCCACTTT.

Of note for this clonotype: A much larger clone differs by one base, so this may be a read error. V usage is TRBV7-9 and J usage is TRBJ1-1; possibly TRBD1 for D (6 bases). Germline V gives CDR1 SEHNR, CDR2 FQNEAQ (reference sequence). The CDR3 is 15 amino acids. Deletions cut 1 base from V and 4 bases from J, with 13 bases between. For the CDR3, the DNA is TGTGCCAGCAGCTTAGGGGGGGGCTTCCTCACTGAAGCTTTCTTT. Its translation: CASSLGGGFLTEAFF.

The genes are TRBV18 and TRBJ1-1; tentatively, D is TRBD1 (6 bases). The CDR3 is made up of 14 amino acids. V lost 3 bases and J 4 bases, leaving 12 bases between the germline ends. From germline, CDR1 is KGHSH and CDR2 LQKENI. The CDR3 coding sequence is TGTGCCAGCTCACCCGAGGGGGGGGGCACTGAAGCTTTCTTT. Encoded protein: CASSPEGGGTEAFF.

This clonotype was counted a few times. The chain employs TRBV6-1 and TRBJ1-2; 10 nucleotides agree with TRBD1. The CDR3 has 14 amino acids. From germline, CDR1 is MNHNS and CDR2 SASEGT. V shed 4 bases, J shed 7 bases, and the junction held 6 bases outside the gene matches. Here the CDR3 DNA reads TGTGCCAGCAGTGTGCGACAGGGGGCGCTTGGCTACACCTTC. It translates to CASSVRQGALGYTF.

In its sample, this clonotype was seen a few times. The chain recombines TRBV4-2 with TRBJ2-1, with 15 nucleotides matching TRBD2. Germline-derived CDR1 and CDR2 are LGHNA and YNFKEQ. The trim removed 4 bases at V and 5 bases at J, leaving 6 bases unmatched. CDR3 length: 17 residues. This CDR3 reads CASSPGTSGGSNNEQFF. The CDR3 coding sequence is TGTGCCAGCAGCCCAGGGACTAGCGGGGGGTCGAACAATGAGCAGTTCTTC.

Ten or more counts support this clonotype. CDR3 residues: CASSYSGHSSTQPQHF. DNA of the CDR3: TGTGCCAGCAGTTACTCGGGACACTCCAGTACTCAGCCCCAGCATTTT. The rearrangement joins TRBV6-5 to TRBJ1-5; D possibly corresponds to TRBD1 (6 bases). The CDR3 length is 16 residues. Germline V gives CDR1 MNHEY, CDR2 SVGAGI. The V end was cut by 0 bases, the J end by 6 bases, with 15 bases between.

The table lists this clonotype with a few counts. The chain is built from TRBV19 and TRBJ1-1, with 9 bases aligning to TRBD1. Per the germline V gene, CDR1 is LNHDA and CDR2 is SQIVND (reference sequence). The CDR3 is 14 residues long. V shed 3 bases, J shed 5 bases, and the junction held 4 bases outside the gene matches. CDR3 protein: CASSILDRGTEAFF. In DNA form, the CDR3 reads TGTGCCAGTAGTATTCTGGACAGGGGTACTGAAGCTTTCTTT.

The CDR3 is CASSYPGLAGGLTYNEQYF. The CDR3 nucleotides are TGTGCCAGCAGTTACCCGGGACTAGCGGGGGGGCTAACCTACAATGAGCAGTACTTC. This chain links TRBV6-5 with TRBJ2-1, with 16 bases aligning to TRBD2. The closer fit of TRBJ2-7 to the DNA end suggests the J call may be wrong. The CDR3 has 19 residues. Germline-derived CDR1 and CDR2 are MNHEY and SVGAGI.

This clonotype was recorded at least ten times. V is TRBV11-1 and J is TRBJ2-5; the match to TRBD1 covers 7 bases. Germline trimming cut 5 bases from V and 2 bases from J; bases unmatched to any gene: 8. Germline-derived CDR1 and CDR2 are SGHAT and FQDESV (reference sequence). The CDR3 loop spans 15 amino acids. The DNA for the CDR3 is TGTGCCAGCAGCACTCCCGGGACAGAGCAAGAGACCCAGTACTTC. This encodes CASSTPGTEQETQYF. Complete variable domain (other parts from reference TRBV11-1 and TRBJ2-5): EAEVAQSPRYKITEKSQAVAFWCDPISGHATLYWYRQILGQGPELLVQFQDESVVDDSQLPKDRFSAERLKGVDSTLKIQPAELGDSAMYLCASSTPGTEQETQYFGPGTRLLVL.

The chain links TRBV7-8 to TRBJ2-1; unclear D gene. The V gene lost 5 bases and the J gene lost 5 bases, with 13 bases spanning the gap. This CDR3 has 14 residues. CDR1 and CDR2 from the germline V gene are SGHVS and FQNEAQ. The CDR3 is CASSPSPANNEQFF. The CDR3, as DNA: TGTGCCAGCAGCCCATCCCCAGCTAACAATGAGCAGTTCTTC.

This clonotype was detected ten times or more. The chain combines TRBV3-1 with TRBJ2-7; D possibly corresponds to TRBD1 (5 bases). The V gene's germline CDR1 is LGHDT and CDR2 YNNKEL (reference sequence). The CDR3 extends over 14 amino acids. V lost 4 bases to trimming and J lost 0 bases, with 10 bases between them. CDR3 amino acids: CASSPERGSYEQYF. DNA of the CDR3: TGTGCCAGCAGCCCCGAAAGGGGCTCCTACGAGCAGTACTTC.

This clonotype was found many times. This chain links TRBV12-5 with TRBJ2-7, with D unresolved. Between the trimmed V and J ends, which lost 1 base and 3 bases, there was a span of 7 bases. Per the germline V gene, CDR1 is LGHNT and CDR2 is FRNRAP. The CDR3 has 13 residues. The CDR3 DNA follows: TGTGCTAGTGGTTTGGGACGGATCTACGAGCAGTACTTC. Translated, it gives CASGLGRIYEQYF.

This clonotype came up many times. The chain employs TRBV9 and TRBJ2-5; 7 bases are shared with TRBD2. Germline CDR1 reads SGDLS; CDR2 reads YYNGEE. Unmatched junction bases numbered 8, after V lost 4 bases and J lost 5 bases. The CDR3 extends over 14 amino acids. This CDR3 reads CASSPLGGRETQYF. Written as DNA, the CDR3 is TGTGCCAGCAGCCCCTTGGGGGGGAGGGAGACCCAGTACTTC. The full variable domain, in which reference TRBV9 and TRBJ2-5 provide the parts outside the CDR3, is DSGVTQTPKHLITATGQRVTLRCSPRSGDLSVYWYQQSLDQGLQFLIQYYNGEERAKGNILERFSAQQFPDLHSELNLSSLELGDSALYFCASSPLGGRETQYFGPGTRLLVL.

This clonotype was recorded a few times. The V gene is TRBV6-1, the J gene TRBJ2-1, with TRBD2 matching 8 bases. Germline CDR1 and CDR2: MNHNS and SASEGT. V lost 4 bases and J lost 7; bases outside the gene matches: 9. The CDR3 extends over 15 amino acids. The CDR3 DNA sequence: TGTGCCAGCAGTGGACAACGGGAGGGAAAAAATGAGCAGTTCTTC. The encoded protein is CASSGQREGKNEQFF.

The chain employs TRBV2 and TRBJ1-2; D gene unclear. The CDR3 has 12 amino acids. V lost 8 bases and J 6 bases, leaving 13 bases between the germline ends. Per germline, CDR1 SNHLY and CDR2 FYNNEI. The CDR3 reads CASVRERNGYTF. The CDR3 nucleotides read TGTGCCAGCGTCCGGGAGCGAAATGGCTACACCTTC.

The genes are TRBV19 and TRBJ1-1; D gene unclear. In germline, CDR1 is LNHDA, CDR2 SQIVND (reference sequence). V was cut by 1 base and J by 1 base, with 7 bases left in between. The CDR3 totals 14 residues. CDR3 nucleotide sequence: TGTGCCAGTAGTATAGGGATACCGAACACTGAAGCTTTCTTT. The encoded protein is CASSIGIPNTEAFF.

This clonotype was picked up a small number of times. This sequence joins TRBV7-9 and TRBJ2-7; D gene uncertain. The CDR3 totals 13 residues. V dropped 1 base and J dropped 6 bases, with 10 bases sitting between them. From germline, CDR1 is SEHNR and CDR2 FQNEAQ (reference sequence). This CDR3 reads CASSLVAQPEQYF. Here the CDR3 DNA reads TGTGCCAGCAGCTTAGTCGCTCAACCCGAGCAGTACTTC.